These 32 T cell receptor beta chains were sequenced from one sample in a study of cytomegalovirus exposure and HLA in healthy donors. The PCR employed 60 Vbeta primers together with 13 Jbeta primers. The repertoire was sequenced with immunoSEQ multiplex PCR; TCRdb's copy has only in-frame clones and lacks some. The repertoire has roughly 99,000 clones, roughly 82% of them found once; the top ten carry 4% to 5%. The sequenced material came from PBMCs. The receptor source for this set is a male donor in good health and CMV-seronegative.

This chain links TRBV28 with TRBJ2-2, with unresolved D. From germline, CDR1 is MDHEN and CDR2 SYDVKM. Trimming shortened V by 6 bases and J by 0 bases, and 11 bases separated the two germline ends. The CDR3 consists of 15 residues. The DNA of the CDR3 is TGTGCCAGCAGGGGTAGCTTAGCGAACACCGGGGAGCTGTTTTTT. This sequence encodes CASRGSLANTGELFF.

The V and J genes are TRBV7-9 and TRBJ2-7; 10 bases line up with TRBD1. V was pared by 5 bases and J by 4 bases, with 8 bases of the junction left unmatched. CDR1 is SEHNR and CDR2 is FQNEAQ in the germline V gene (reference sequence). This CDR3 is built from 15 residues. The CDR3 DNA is TGTGCCAGCAGCCTCACCGACAGGGGGCAATACGAGCAGTACTTC. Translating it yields CASSLTDRGQYEQYF.

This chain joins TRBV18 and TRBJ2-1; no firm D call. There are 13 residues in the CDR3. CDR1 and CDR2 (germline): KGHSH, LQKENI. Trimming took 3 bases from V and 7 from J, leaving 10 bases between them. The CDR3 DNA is TGTGCCAGCTCACCTCCAGGTAGGAATGAGCAGTTCTTC. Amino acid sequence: CASSPPGRNEQFF.

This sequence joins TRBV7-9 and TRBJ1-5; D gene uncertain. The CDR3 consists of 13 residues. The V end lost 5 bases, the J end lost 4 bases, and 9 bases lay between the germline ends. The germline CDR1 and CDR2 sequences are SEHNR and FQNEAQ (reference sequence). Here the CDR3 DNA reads TGTGCCAGCAGCCCTTCGGGGAATCAGCCCCAGCATTTT. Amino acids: CASSPSGNQPQHF.

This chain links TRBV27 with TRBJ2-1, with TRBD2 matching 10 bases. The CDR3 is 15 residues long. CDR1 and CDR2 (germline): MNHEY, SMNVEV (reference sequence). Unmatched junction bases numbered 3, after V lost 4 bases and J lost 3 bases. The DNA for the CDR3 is TGTGCCAGCAGTTACCAGCGGGAGGGCTACAATGAGCAGTTCTTC. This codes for CASSYQREGYNEQFF.

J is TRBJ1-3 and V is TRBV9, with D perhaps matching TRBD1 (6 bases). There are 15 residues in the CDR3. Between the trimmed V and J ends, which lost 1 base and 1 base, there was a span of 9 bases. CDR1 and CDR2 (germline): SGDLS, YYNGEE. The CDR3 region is CASSVTGNSGNTIYF. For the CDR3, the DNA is TGTGCCAGCAGCGTAACAGGGAATTCTGGAAACACCATATATTTT.

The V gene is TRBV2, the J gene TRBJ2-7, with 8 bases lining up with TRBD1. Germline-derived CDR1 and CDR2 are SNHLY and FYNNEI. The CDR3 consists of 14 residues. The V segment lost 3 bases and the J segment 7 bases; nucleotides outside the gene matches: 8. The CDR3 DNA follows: TGTGCCAGCAGTGATCTCGGACAGGGAAGGGAGCAGTACTTC. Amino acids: CASSDLGQGREQYF.

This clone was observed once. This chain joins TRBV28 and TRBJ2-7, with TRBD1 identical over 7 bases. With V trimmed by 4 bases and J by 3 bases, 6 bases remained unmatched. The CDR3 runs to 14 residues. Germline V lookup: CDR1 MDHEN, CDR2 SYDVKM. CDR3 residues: CASSYRGARYEQYF. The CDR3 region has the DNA TGTGCCAGCAGTTACAGGGGCGCCCGCTACGAGCAGTACTTC.

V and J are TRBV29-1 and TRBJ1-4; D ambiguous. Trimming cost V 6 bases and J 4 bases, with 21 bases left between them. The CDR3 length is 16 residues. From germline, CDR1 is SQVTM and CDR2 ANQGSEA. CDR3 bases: TGCAGCGTCCGCGGGGTGGAGGGCGGGATTAATGAAAAACTGTTTTTT. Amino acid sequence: CSVRGVEGGINEKLFF.

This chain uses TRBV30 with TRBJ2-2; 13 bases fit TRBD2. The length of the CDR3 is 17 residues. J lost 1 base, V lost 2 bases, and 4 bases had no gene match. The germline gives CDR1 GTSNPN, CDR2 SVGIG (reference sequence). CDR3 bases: TGTGCCTGGAGTCAAGGGACTAGCGGGATGAACACCGGGGAGCTGTTTTTT. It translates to CAWSQGTSGMNTGELFF.

CDR3 loop: CSVDRGEGADTQYF. CDR3 nucleotide sequence: TGCAGCGTGGACAGGGGAGAGGGCGCAGATACGCAGTATTTT. The chain uses TRBV29-1 and TRBJ2-3, with TRBD1 matching 9 bases. The CDR3 extends over 14 amino acids. Germline loops: CDR1 SQVTM, CDR2 ANQGSEA. Germline trimming cut 6 bases from V and 4 bases from J; bases unmatched to any gene: 8.

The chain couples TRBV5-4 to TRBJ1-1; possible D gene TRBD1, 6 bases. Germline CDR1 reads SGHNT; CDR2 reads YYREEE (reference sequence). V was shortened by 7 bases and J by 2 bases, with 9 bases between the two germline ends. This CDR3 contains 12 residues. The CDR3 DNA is TGTGCCAGCGGGGGGGCCAACACTGAAGCTTTCTTT. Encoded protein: CASGGANTEAFF. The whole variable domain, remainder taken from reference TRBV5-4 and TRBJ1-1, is ETGVTQSPTHLIKTRGQQVTLRCSSQSGHNTVSWYQQALGQGPQFIFQYYREEENGRGNFPPRFSGLQFPNYSSELNVNALELDDSALYLCASGGANTEAFFGQGTRLTVV.

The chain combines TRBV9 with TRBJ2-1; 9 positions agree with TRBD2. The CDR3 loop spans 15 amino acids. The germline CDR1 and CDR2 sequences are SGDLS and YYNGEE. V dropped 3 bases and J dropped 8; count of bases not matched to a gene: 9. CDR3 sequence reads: CASSGGGRAGDEQFF. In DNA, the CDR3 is TGTGCCAGCAGCGGGGGCGGGAGGGCCGGGGATGAGCAGTTCTTC.

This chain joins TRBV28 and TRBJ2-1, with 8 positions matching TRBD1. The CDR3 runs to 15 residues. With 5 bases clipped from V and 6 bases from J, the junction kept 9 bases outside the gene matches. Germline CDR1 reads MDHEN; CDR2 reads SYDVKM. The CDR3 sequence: CASSIFQTGVNEQFF. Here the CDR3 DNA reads TGTGCCAGCAGTATTTTTCAGACAGGGGTCAATGAGCAGTTCTTC.

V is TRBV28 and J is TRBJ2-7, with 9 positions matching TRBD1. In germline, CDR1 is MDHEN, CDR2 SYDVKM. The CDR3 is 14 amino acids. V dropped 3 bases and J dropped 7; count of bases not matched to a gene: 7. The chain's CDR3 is CASSLGTGPLEQYF. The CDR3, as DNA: TGTGCCAGCAGTTTGGGGACAGGGCCCCTGGAGCAGTACTTC.

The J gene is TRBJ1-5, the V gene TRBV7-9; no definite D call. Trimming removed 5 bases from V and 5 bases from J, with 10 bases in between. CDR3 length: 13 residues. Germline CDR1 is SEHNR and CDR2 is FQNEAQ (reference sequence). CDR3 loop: CASSRMGDQPQHF. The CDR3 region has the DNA TGTGCCAGCAGCCGAATGGGCGATCAGCCCCAGCATTTT. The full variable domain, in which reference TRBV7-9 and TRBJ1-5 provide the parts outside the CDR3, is DTGVSQNPRHKITKRGQNVTFRCDPISEHNRLYWYRQTLGQGPEFLTYFQNEAQLEKSRLLSDRFSAERPKGSFSTLEIQRTEQGDSAMYLCASSRMGDQPQHFGDGTRLSIL.

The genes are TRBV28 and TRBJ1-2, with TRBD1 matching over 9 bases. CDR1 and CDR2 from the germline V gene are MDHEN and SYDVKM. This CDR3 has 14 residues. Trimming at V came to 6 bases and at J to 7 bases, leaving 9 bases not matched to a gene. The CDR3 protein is CASRRTGESSGYTF. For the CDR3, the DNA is TGTGCCAGCAGGCGGACAGGGGAAAGTTCTGGCTACACCTTC.

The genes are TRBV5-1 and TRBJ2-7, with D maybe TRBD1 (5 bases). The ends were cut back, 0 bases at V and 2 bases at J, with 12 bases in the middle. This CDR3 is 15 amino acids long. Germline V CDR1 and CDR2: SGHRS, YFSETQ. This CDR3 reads CASSLVVGPAYEQYF. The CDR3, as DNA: TGCGCCAGCAGCTTGGTGGTGGGGCCGGCCTACGAGCAGTACTTC.

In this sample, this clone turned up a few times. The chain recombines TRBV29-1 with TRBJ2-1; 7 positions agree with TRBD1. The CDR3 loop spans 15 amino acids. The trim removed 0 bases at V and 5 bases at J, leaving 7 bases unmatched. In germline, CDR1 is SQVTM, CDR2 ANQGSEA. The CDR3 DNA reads TGCAGCGTTGAAGATGAAGGGGGCCTAAACAATGAGCAGTTCTTC. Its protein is CSVEDEGGLNNEQFF.

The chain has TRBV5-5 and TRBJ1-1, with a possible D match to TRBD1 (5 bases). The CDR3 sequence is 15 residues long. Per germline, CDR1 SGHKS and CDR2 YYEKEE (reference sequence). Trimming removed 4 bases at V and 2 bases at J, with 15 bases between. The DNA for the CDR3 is TGTGCCAGCAGCGCCGACTCCCAGGGTAACACTGAAGCTTTCTTT. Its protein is CASSADSQGNTEAFF.

The CDR3 here is CATSTGGVSEAFF. The DNA of the CDR3 is TGTGCCACCTCCACAGGGGGCGTTTCTGAAGCTTTCTTT. This chain connects TRBV7-3 to TRBJ1-1; 9 bases match TRBD1. Germline trimming cut 10 bases from V and 6 bases from J; bases unmatched to any gene: 9. The germline gives CDR1 SGHTA, CDR2 FQGTGA. The length of the CDR3 is 13 residues. Supplemented by reference TRBV7-3 and TRBJ1-1, the full variable domain reads GAGVSQTPSNKVTEKGKYVELRCDPISGHTALYWYRQSLGQGPEFLIYFQGTGAADDSGLPNDRFFAVRPEGSVSTLKIQRTERGDSAVYLCATSTGGVSEAFFGQGTRLTVV.

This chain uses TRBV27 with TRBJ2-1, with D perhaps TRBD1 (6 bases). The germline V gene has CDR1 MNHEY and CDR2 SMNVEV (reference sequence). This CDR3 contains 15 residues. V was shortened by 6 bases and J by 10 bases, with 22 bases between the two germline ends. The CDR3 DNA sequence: TGTGCCAGCAGAGGGGGAGAGGGGCTTCTCCGGGAGCAGTTCTTC. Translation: CASRGGEGLLREQFF.

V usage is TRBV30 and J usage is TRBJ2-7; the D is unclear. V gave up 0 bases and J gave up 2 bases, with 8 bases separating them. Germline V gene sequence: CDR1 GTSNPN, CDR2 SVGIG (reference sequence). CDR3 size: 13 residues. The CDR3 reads CAWSVTVTYEQYF. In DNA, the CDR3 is TGTGCCTGGAGTGTAACAGTAACCTACGAGCAGTACTTC.

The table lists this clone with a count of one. CDR3 sequence (DNA): TGCGCCAGCAGTGATAATCTAGTCTTTAGAACCGGGGAGCTGTTTTTT. This sequence encodes CASSDNLVFRTGELFF. The rearrangement uses TRBV10-1 and TRBJ2-2; D call uncertain. CDR3 size: 16 residues. Germline V gene lookup returns CDR1 WNHNN and CDR2 SYGVQD (reference sequence). V gave up 3 bases and J gave up 5 bases, with 16 bases separating them.

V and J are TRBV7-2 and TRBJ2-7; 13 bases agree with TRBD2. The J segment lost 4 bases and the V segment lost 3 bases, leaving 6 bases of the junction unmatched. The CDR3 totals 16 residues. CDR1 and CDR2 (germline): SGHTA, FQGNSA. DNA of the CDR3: TGTGCCAGCAGCTTGGGACTAGCGGGGCGTAGGTACGAGCAGTACTTC. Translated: CASSLGLAGRRYEQYF. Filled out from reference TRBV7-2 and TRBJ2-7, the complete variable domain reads GAGVSQSPSNKVTEKGKDVELRCDPISGHTALYWYRQSLGQGLEFLIYFQGNSAPDKSGLPSDRFSAERTGGSVSTLTIQRTQQEDSAVYLCASSLGLAGRRYEQYFGPGTRLTVT.

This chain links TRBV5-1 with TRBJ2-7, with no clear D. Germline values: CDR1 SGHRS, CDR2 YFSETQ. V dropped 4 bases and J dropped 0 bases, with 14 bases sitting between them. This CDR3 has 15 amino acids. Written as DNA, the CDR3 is TGCGCCAGCAGCCCAGAGCGCTTAGTCTCCTACGAGCAGTACTTC. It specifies CASSPERLVSYEQYF.

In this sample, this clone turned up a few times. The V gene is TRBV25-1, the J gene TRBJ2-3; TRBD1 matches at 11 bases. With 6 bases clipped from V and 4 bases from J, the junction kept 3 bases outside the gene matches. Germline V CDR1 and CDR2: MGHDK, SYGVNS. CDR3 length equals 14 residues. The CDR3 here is CASRPGQGADTQYF. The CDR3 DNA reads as TGTGCCAGCAGGCCGGGACAGGGGGCAGATACGCAGTATTTT.

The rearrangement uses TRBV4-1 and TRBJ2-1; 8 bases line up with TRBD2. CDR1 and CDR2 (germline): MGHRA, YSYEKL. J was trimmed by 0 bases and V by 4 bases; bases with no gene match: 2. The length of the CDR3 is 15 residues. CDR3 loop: CASSPSGSSYNEQFF. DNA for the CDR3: TGCGCCAGCAGCCCGAGCGGGAGCTCCTACAATGAGCAGTTCTTC.

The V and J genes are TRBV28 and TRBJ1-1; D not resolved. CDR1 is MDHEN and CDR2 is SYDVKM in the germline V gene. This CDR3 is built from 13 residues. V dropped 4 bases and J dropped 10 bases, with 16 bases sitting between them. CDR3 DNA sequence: TGTGCCAGCAGTTCCCTCGGAGCACTGGGAGCTTTCTTT. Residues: CASSSLGALGAFF. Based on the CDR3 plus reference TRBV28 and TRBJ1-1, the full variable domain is DVKVTQSSRYLVKRTGEKVFLECVQDMDHENMFWYRQDPGLGLRLIYFSYDVKMKEKGDIPEGYSVSREKKERFSLILESASTNQTSMYLCASSSLGALGAFFGQGTRLTVV.

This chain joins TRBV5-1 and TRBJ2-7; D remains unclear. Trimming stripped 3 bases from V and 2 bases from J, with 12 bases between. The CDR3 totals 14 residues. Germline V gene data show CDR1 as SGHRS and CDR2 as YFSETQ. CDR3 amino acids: CASSSTRFPYEQYF. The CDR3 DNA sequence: TGCGCCAGCAGCTCTACCCGATTTCCCTACGAGCAGTACTTC.

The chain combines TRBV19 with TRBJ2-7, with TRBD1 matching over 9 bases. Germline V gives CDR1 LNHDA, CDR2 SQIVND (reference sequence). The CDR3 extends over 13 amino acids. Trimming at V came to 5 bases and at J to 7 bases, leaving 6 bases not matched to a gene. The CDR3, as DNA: TGTGCCAGTAGTCTCGGGACAGGGAGTGAGCAGTACTTC. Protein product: CASSLGTGSEQYF.

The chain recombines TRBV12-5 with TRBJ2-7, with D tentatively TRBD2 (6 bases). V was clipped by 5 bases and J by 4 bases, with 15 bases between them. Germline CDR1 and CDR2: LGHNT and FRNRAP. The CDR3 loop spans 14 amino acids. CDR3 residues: CASGTQRAGYEQYF. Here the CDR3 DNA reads TGTGCTAGTGGTACCCAGCGGGCCGGTTACGAGCAGTACTTC.